The entry below describes one TCR beta chain. As processed by the authors: How many nucleated cells were present was estimated from reference gene primer amplification. The data were produced by immunoSEQ multiplex PCR, yet TCRdb's version contains in-frame clones alone and is incomplete. The V and J calls and the clone size are those of that table, but D and trimming were determined from the DNA. The data contain 250,000 to 300,000 clones, around nine tenths of them seen just once; the ten biggest clones take up 10% to 13%. The sample comes from a study of blood T cell repertoires in COVID-19. Looking at the study overall: Samples representing acute and convalescent COVID-19 were sourced from the United States, Italy and Spain. PBMCs, B-cell-depleted T cells, or T cells were the source of the cDNA or gDNA that made up the material.

Seattle's cohort entered during active infection and was followed longitudinally. This TCR was sampled from a woman in her seventies with COVID-19, enrolled during active disease. The sequencing input was peripheral blood.

This CDR3 is CASSLYQGARNEQFF. The CDR3 region has the DNA TGTGCCAGCAGCTTGTATCAGGGGGCGAGGAATGAGCAGTTCTTC. The chain links TRBV7-3 to TRBJ2-1; 8 nucleotides align to TRBD1. CDR1 is SGHTA and CDR2 is FQGTGA in the germline V gene. The CDR3 extends over 15 amino acids. V lost 3 bases to trimming and J lost 7 bases; unmatched junction nucleotides: 8.